This TCR beta chain was profiled in a study of cytomegalovirus exposure and HLA in healthy donors. Study outcomes and limitations: HLA alleles showed associations with some 17,000 TCR beta sequences in a later analysis, at a 0.05 false discovery rate.

A note on this clone: Its antigen is as yet unknown. This same CDR3 is encoded by further DNA sequences in the sample.

PCR primers comprised 60 Vbeta and 13 Jbeta primers. Libraries were prepared by immunoSEQ multiplex PCR; TCRdb keeps only in-frame clonotypes and omits some of them. The sample includes about 88,000 clones. This CDR3 is built from 15 residues. Germline values: CDR1 MNHNS, CDR2 SASEGT. With V trimmed by 6 bases and J by 0 bases, 5 bases remained unmatched. This chain connects TRBV6-1 to TRBJ1-1, with 9 bases matching TRBD1. This clonotype was obtained from a girl aged 5 to 17 in good health and CMV-seropositive. Sequencing was done on a sample of PBMCs. Written as DNA, the CDR3 is TGTGCCAGCAGACCGGGACAGGGTGTGAACACTGAAGCTTTCTTT. Amino acids: CASRPGQGVNTEAFF.